Detailed here is one TCR beta chain. Its specificity is not known. This sample was taken from a study of response to subunit inactivated influenza vaccine. Broader study findings: It was the authors' suggestion that each seasonal influenza vaccination recruits few new T cells.

V was pared by 8 bases and J by 4 bases, with 15 bases between. The CDR3 is made up of 14 amino acids. TCRdb recomputed calls from the RT-PCR reads with MiXCR, one row per CDR3 protein. The sample holds some 500,000 distinct CDR3 sequences, about 25% seen once. The material sequenced was CD4+ T cells sorted from PBMCs, taken roughly 5 days after vaccination. The sequence came from a man aged 50-59 years who received an inactivated influenza vaccine. J is TRBJ2-1 and V is TRBV12-3 or TRBV12-4; tentatively, D is TRBD2 (5 bases). CDR3 region: CASSQRTPYNEQFF. The CDR3 region has the DNA TGTGCCAGCTCACAGCGGACCCCATACAATGAGCAGTTCTTC.